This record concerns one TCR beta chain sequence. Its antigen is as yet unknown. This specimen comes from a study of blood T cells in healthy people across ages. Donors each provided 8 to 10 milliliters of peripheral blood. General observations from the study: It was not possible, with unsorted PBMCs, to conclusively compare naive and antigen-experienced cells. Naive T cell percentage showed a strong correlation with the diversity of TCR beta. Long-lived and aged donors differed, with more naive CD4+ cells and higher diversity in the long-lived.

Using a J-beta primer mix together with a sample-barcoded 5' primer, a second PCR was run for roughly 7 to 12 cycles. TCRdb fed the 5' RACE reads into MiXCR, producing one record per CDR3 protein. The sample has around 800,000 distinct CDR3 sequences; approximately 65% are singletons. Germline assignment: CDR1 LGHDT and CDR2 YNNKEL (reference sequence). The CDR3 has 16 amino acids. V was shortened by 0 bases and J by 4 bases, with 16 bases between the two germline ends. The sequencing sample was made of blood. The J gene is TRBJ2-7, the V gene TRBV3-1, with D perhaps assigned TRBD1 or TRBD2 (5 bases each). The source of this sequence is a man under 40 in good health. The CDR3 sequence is CASSQDRRQRLYEQYF. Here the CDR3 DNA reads TGTGCCAGCAGCCAAGATCGGCGACAGCGGCTTTACGAGCAGTACTTC.